The sequence of this T cell receptor beta chain was determined in a study of blood T cell repertoires in COVID-19. Study at large: Specimens from acute and convalescent COVID-19 originated in the United States, Italy and Spain.

Recovered Cohort 3 donors showed two negative PCRs, clearance, or symptom resolution. Repertoires were generated with immunoSEQ multiplex PCR, while TCRdb's copy carries only in-frame clones and drops some. The repertoire holds fewer than 400,000 clones, with approximately 89% as singletons. This clone appeared a few times. Germline CDR1 reads SQVTM; CDR2 reads ANQGSEA. CDR3 length: 14 amino acids. Trimming shortened V by 6 bases and J by 4 bases, and 16 bases separated the two germline ends. Material: PBMCs or T cells enriched from blood (not recorded which). The rearrangement links TRBV29-1 to TRBJ1-3; the D gene is possibly TRBD1 (6 bases). This sequence was found in a man in his thirties or forties who had recovered from COVID-19. This CDR3 reads CSVGETGRGNTIYF. The CDR3 DNA is TGCAGCGTCGGGGAAACAGGGCGCGGAAACACCATATATTTT.